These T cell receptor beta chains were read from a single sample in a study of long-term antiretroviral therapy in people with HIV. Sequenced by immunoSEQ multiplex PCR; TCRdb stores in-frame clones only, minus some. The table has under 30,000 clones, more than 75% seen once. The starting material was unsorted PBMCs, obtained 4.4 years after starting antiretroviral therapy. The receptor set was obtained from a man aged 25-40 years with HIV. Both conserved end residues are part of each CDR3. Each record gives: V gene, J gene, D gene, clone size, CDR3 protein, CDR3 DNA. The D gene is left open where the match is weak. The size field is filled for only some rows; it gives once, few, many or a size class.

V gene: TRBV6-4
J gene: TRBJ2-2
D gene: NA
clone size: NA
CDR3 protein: CASSDSDTGELFF
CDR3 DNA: TGTGCCAGCAGTGACAGTGACACCGGGGAGCTGTTTTTT

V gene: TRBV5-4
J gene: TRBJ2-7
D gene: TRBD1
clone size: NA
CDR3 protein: CASSGAQGAYEQYF
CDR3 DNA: TGTGCCAGCAGCGGAGCGCAGGGGGCTTACGAGCAGTACTTC

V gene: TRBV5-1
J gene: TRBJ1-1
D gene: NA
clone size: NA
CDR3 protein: CASSLQENTEAFF
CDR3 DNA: TGCGCCAGCAGCTTACAAGAGAACACTGAAGCTTTCTTT

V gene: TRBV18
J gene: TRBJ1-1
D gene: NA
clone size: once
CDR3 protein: CASSPQGNTEAFF
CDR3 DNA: TGTGCCAGCTCACCCCAGGGTAACACTGAAGCTTTCTTT

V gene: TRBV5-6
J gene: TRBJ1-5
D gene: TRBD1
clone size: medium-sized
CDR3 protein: CASSWTGGNQPQHF
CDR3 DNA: TGTGCCAGCAGCTGGACAGGGGGAAATCAGCCCCAGCATTTT

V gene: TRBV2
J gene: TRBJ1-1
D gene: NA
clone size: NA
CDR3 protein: CASGGALGGSTEAFF
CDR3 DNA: TGTGCCAGTGGGGGGGCCCTAGGAGGGAGCACTGAAGCTTTCTTT

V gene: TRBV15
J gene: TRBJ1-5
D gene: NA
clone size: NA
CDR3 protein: CATSKGGGGQPQHF
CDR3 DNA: TGTGCCACCAGCAAGGGTGGAGGCGGTCAGCCCCAGCATTTT

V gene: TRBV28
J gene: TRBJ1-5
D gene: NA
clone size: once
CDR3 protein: CASSFRAGSNQPQHF
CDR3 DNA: TGTGCCAGCAGTTTCAGGGCGGGAAGCAATCAGCCCCAGCATTTT

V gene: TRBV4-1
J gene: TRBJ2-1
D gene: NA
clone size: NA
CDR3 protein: CASSQDLAPNEQFF
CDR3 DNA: TGCGCCAGCAGCCAAGACCTAGCTCCCAATGAGCAGTTCTTC

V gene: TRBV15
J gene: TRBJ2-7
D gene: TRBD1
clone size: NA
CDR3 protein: CATSRGTGDLYEQYF
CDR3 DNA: TGTGCCACCAGCAGAGGGACAGGGGACCTCTACGAGCAGTACTTC

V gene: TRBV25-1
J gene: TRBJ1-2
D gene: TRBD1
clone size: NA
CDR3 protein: CASSYGDRANYGYTF
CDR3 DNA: TGTGCCAGCAGTTATGGAGACAGGGCAAACTATGGCTACACCTTC

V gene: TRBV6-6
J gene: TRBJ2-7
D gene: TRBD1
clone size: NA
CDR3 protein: CASSNRTGGRYEQYF
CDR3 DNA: TGTGCCAGCAGTAACAGGACAGGGGGCAGATACGAGCAGTACTTC

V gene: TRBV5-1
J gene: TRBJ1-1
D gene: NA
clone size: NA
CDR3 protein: CASSGRTVNTEAFF
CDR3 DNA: TGCGCCAGCAGCGGTAGGACAGTGAACACTGAAGCTTTCTTT

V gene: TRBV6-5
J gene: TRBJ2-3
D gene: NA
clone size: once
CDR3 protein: CASSYSAPTDTQYF
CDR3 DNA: TGTGCCAGCAGTTACTCCGCCCCCACAGATACGCAGTATTTT

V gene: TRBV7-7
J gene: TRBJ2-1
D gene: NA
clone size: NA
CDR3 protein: CASSLRVGGEQFF
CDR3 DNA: TGTGCTAGCAGCTTGCGGGTCGGGGGAGAGCAGTTCTTC

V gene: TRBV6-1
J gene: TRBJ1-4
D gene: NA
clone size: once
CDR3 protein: CASSEGRTNEKLFF
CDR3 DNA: TGTGCCAGCAGTGAAGGGAGAACTAATGAAAAACTGTTTTTT

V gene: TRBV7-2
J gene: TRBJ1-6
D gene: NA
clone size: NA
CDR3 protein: CASSSPDLHF
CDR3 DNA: TGTGCCAGCAGCTCCCCAGACCTCCACTTT

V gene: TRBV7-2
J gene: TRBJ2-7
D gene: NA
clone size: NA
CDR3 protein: CASSSDYEQYF
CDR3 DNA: TGTGCCAGCAGCTCCGACTACGAGCAGTACTTC

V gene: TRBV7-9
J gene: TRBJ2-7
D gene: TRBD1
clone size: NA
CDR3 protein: CASSLIPTGETYEQYF
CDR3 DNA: TGTGCCAGCAGCTTAATCCCGACAGGGGAAACCTACGAGCAGTACTTC

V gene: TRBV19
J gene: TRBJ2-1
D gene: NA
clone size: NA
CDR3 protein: CASRTPRGNEQFF
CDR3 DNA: TGTGCCAGTAGGACGCCACGGGGTAATGAGCAGTTCTTC

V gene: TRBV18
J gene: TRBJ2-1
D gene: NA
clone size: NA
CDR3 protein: CASSPPGPHYNEQFF
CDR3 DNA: TGTGCCAGCTCACCCCCGGGGCCCCATTACAATGAGCAGTTCTTC

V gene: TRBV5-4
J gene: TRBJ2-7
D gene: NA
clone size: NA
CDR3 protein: CASSEGPSSYEQYF
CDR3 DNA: TGTGCCAGCAGCGAGGGGCCTTCTTCCTACGAGCAGTACTTC

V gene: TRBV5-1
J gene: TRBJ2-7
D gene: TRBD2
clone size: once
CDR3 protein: CASSSGLAWTYEQYF
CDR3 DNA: TGCGCCAGCAGCTCCGGACTAGCGTGGACCTACGAGCAGTACTTC

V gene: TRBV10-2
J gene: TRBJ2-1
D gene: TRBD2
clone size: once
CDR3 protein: CASIPTSGGPNEQFF
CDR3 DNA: TGCGCCAGCATTCCGACTAGCGGGGGCCCCAATGAGCAGTTCTTC

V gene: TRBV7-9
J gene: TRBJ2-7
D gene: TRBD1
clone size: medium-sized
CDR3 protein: CASSFVGQLYEQYF
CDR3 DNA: TGTGCCAGCAGCTTTGTGGGACAGCTTTACGAGCAGTACTTC

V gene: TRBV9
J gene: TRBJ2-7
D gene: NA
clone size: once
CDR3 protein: CASSVGPLSFEQYF
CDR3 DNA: TGTGCCAGCAGCGTAGGTCCATTGTCATTCGAGCAGTACTTC

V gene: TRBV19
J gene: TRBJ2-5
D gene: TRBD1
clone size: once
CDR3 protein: CASSMTGASETQYF
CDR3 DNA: TGTGCCAGTAGTATGACAGGGGCCAGCGAGACCCAGTACTTC

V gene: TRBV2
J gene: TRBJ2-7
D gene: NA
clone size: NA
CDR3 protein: CASSEANSYYEQYF
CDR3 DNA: TGTGCCAGCAGTGAAGCTAACAGCTATTACGAGCAGTACTTC

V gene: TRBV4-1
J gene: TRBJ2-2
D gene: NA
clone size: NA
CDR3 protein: CASSLIAGGGDTGELFF
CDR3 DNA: TGCGCCAGCAGCCTTATCGCCGGGGGTGGGGACACCGGGGAGCTGTTTTTT

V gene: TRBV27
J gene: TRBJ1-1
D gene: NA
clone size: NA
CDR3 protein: CASSLLQTMNTEAFF
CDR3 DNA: TGTGCCAGCAGTTTACTCCAGACTATGAACACTGAAGCTTTCTTT

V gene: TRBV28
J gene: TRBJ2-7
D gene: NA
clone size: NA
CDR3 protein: CASSGRETPSYEQYF
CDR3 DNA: TGTGCCAGCAGTGGCAGGGAGACTCCCTCCTACGAGCAGTACTTC

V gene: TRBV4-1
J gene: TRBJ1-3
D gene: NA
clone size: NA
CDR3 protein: CASSQKGQLSGNTIYF
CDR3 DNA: TGCGCCAGCAGCCAAAAAGGACAACTCTCTGGAAACACCATATATTTT

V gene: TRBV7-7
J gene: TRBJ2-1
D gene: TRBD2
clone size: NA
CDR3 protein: CASSLGLAGLDEQFF
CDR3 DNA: TGTGCTAGCAGCTTAGGACTAGCGGGACTGGATGAGCAGTTCTTC

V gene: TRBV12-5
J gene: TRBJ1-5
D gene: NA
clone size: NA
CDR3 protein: CASGLGGSYNQPQHF
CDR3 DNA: TGTGCTAGTGGTTTGGGAGGCAGCTACAATCAGCCCCAGCATTTT

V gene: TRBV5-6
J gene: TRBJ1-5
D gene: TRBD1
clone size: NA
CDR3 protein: CASSLGQGVRQPQHF
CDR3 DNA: TGTGCCAGCAGCTTGGGACAGGGAGTGAGGCAGCCCCAGCATTTT

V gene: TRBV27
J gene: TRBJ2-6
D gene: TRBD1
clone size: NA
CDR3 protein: CASRPLGTGGPGANVLTF
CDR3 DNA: TGTGCCAGCAGACCCCTAGGGACAGGGGGCCCTGGGGCCAACGTCCTGACTTTC

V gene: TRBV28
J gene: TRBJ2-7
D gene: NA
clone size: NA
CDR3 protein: CASSLVALTGYEQYF
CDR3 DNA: TGTGCCAGCAGTTTAGTCGCCCTGACGGGGTACGAGCAGTACTTC

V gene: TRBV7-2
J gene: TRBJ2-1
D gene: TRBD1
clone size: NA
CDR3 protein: CASSFGQGYNEQFF
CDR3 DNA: TGTGCCAGCAGCTTCGGACAGGGCTACAATGAGCAGTTCTTC

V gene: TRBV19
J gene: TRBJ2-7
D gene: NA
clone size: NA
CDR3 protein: CASSSGGDEQYF
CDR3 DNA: TGTGCCAGTAGTTCGGGGGGCGACGAGCAGTACTTC

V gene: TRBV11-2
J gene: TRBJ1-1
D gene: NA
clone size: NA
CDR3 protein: CASSPLHDGWAEAFF
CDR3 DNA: TGTGCCAGCAGCCCTCTACATGACGGGTGGGCTGAAGCTTTCTTT

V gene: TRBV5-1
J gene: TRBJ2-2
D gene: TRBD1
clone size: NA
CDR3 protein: CASRKGQSTGELFF
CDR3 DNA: TGCGCCAGCAGGAAGGGACAGAGCACCGGGGAGCTGTTTTTT